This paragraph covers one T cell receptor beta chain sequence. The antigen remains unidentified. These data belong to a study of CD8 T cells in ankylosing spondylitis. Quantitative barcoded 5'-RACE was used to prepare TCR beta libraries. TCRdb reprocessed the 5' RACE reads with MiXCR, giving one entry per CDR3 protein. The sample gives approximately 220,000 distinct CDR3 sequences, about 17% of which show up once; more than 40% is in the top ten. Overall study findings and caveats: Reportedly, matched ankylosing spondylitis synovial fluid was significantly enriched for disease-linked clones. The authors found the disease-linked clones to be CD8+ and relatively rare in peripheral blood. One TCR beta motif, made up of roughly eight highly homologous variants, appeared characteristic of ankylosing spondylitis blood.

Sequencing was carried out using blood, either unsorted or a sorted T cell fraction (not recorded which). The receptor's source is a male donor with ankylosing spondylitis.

Here the CDR3 reads CASSAHPGRDNSPLHF. DNA of the CDR3: TGTGCCAGCAGTGCCCACCCGGGTCGAGATAATTCACCCCTCCACTTT. The chain uses TRBV12-3 or TRBV12-4 and TRBJ1-6; no clear D gene. CDR3 size: 16 residues. Trimming removed 5 bases at V and 5 bases at J, with 16 bases between.